A selection of T cell receptor beta chains follows, all from one sample in a study of blood T cell repertoires in COVID-19. Generated by immunoSEQ multiplex PCR, the TCRdb table keeps only in-frame clones and is missing some. The table has more than 75,000 clones, around nine tenths seen once. The material sequenced was peripheral blood. The receptors originated from a man aged 25-45 years with acute or convalescent COVID-19. Both conserved end residues are part of each CDR3. A D gene is named only where the DNA matches it firmly. The listing skips clone size in some rows; elsewhere it reads once, few, many or a size class.

>-|TRBV5-1|-|TRBJ2-7
TGCGCCAGCAGCTCTACTAGCGAGCAGTACTTC
CASSSTSEQYF
>once|TRBV4-3|-|TRBJ1-2
TGCGCCAGCAGCCCTTCCGGGGGTAGAGGCTACACCTTC
CASSPSGGRGYTF
>-|TRBV30|-|TRBJ1-6
TGTGCCTGGAAACAGGGCTCCTATAATTCACCCCTCCACTTT
CAWKQGSYNSPLHF
>-|TRBV14|TRBD1|TRBJ2-5
TGTGCCACCGTTTTCAGACAGGGGGCTGAGGAGACCCAGTACTTC
CATVFRQGAEETQYF
>once|TRBV3-1/TRBV3-2|TRBD2|TRBJ2-7
TGTGCCAGCAGCCGCCCTCCTAGCGGGACCTACGAGCAGTACTTC
CASSRPPSGTYEQYF
>-|TRBV5-1|TRBD2|TRBJ2-1
TGCGCCAGCAGAACTAGCGGGAGCGATGAGCAGTTCTTC
CASRTSGSDEQFF
>-|TRBV15|-|TRBJ1-1
TGTGCCACCAGCAGGGACCCCGGGAACATGAACACTGAAGCTTTCTTT
CATSRDPGNMNTEAFF
>-|TRBV6-2/TRBV6-3|-|TRBJ2-7
TGTGCCAGCAGTTATACTGACCCGGGGGAGCAGTACTTC
CASSYTDPGEQYF
>-|TRBV24-1|-|TRBJ1-2
TGTGCCACCCACCTGAAGGGGCCCAACTATGGCTACACCTTC
CATHLKGPNYGYTF
>-|TRBV4-1|-|TRBJ1-1
TGCGCCAGCAGCCAAGGTGTCGGGCGGGGCCAGGTGAACACTGAAGCTTTCTTT
CASSQGVGRGQVNTEAFF
>-|TRBV7-6|TRBD1|TRBJ2-7
TGTGCCAGCAGCGCCTCGACAGGGGGGGCAAGGGAGCAGTACTTC
CASSASTGGAREQYF
>-|TRBV29-1|-|TRBJ1-3
TGCAGCGTTGAACTGGTGGAGATTGGAAACACCATATATTTT
CSVELVEIGNTIYF
>-|TRBV7-2|-|TRBJ2-3
TGTGCCAGCAGCTTAGCTAACTCAGATACGCAGTATTTT
CASSLANSDTQYF
>-|TRBV6-5|-|TRBJ1-1
TGTGCCAACAGGAAGTTCGGGACACAGAACACTGAAGCTTTCTTT
CANRKFGTQNTEAFF
>-|TRBV7-9|-|TRBJ2-3
TGTGCCAGCAGCCCAAGACAGGGCACAGATACGCAGTATTTT
CASSPRQGTDTQYF
>few|TRBV4-3|TRBD1|TRBJ1-4
TGCGCCAGCAGCCAGGACTACAGGGGGTATGAAAAACTGTTTTTT
CASSQDYRGYEKLFF
>-|TRBV24-1|TRBD2|TRBJ2-1
TGTGCCATTACTAGCGGGGAATACAATGAGCAGTTCTTC
CAITSGEYNEQFF
>-|TRBV7-3|-|TRBJ1-1
TGTGCCAGCAGCACGACAGTGAACACTGAAGCTTTCTTT
CASSTTVNTEAFF
>-|TRBV6-6|-|TRBJ1-5
TGTGCCAGCACTTCCCCACAGGGTGAGACCCAGCATTTT
CASTSPQGETQHF
>few|TRBV6-6|-|TRBJ1-1
TGTGCCAGCAGGAAGGGCTGGTCAGGACAATCAACTGAAGCTTTCTTT
CASRKGWSGQSTEAFF
>-|TRBV6-1|-|TRBJ1-5
TGTGCCAGCAGTGATGACCCGCAGGGGTTCCAGCCCCAGCATTTT
CASSDDPQGFQPQHF
>-|TRBV19|-|TRBJ2-7
TGTGCCAGTAACACGAGGAAGGGGGGGGAGCAGTACTTC
CASNTRKGGEQYF
>-|TRBV6-6|-|TRBJ2-7
TGTGCCAGCGGACGGAGGGGGGGCTTCCGTCAGTACTTC
CASGRRGGFRQYF
>-|TRBV30|-|TRBJ2-7
TGTGCCTGGGGGGTGGGGGGACTTGAATACGAGCAGTACTTC
CAWGVGGLEYEQYF
>-|TRBV3-1/TRBV3-2|TRBD2|TRBJ2-4
TGTGCCAGCAGCGAACGGGGAGGGGCGACAAGAAACATTCAGTACTTC
CASSERGGATRNIQYF
>-|TRBV6-5|-|TRBJ2-5
TGTGCCAGCACCCCTAGAGGCCAAGAGACCCAGTACTTC
CASTPRGQETQYF
>-|TRBV7-9|-|TRBJ2-5
TGTGCCAGCAGCTTAACGGCGGCCCGAGGTGGCCAGTACTTC
CASSLTAARGGQYF
>-|TRBV6-5|TRBD1|TRBJ1-6
TGTGCCAGCACTCGGACAGGGGCGGATTCACCCCTCCACTTT
CASTRTGADSPLHF
>few|TRBV7-7|-|TRBJ2-2
TGTGCCAGCAGCCAGGGGGGAAACACCGGGGAGCTGTTTTTT
CASSQGGNTGELFF
>-|TRBV6-2/TRBV6-3|-|TRBJ1-2
TGTGCCAGCAGTTACGAGGCCCGCGGTGGCTACACCTTC
CASSYEARGGYTF